This TCR beta chain was observed in a study of blood T cell repertoires in COVID-19. The germline CDR1 and CDR2 sequences are KGHDR and SFDVKD. There are 16 residues in the CDR3. V lost 1 base and J lost 1, with 10 bases in between. Self-reported history from a screening survey and questionnaire set each donor's cohort. Within the 2 weeks before study entry, each person in the exposed group met a COVID-19 case. Sequencing was performed with immunoSEQ multiplex PCR; in TCRdb, only in-frame clones are kept and a portion is missing. The sample includes about 230,000 clones, 80% to 90% of them seen just once.

The chain has TRBV24-1 and TRBJ2-1; D may be TRBD2 (5 bases). The origin of this receptor is a woman aged 30 to 39 who had been exposed to COVID-19. Sequenced input: PBMCs or T cells enriched from blood (not recorded which). CDR3 protein: CATSDLGAESYNEQFF. CDR3 DNA sequence: TGTGCCACCAGTGATTTAGGAGCGGAATCCTACAATGAGCAGTTCTTC.